This TCR beta chain is from a study of CD8 T cells in Susac syndrome. Reverse transcription of roughly 0.5 to 1 ug RNA was carried out with random hexamers. Amplification of the TCR beta CDR3 was carried out by immunoSEQ multiplex PCR, which spanned a total of 54 Vbeta and 13 Jbeta segments. MiXCR, applied by TCRdb to the immunoSEQ multiplex PCR reads, yields one record per CDR3 protein. The sample shows about 400,000 distinct CDR3 sequences, 85% of them seen only once. CDR3 size: 16 residues. Germline CDR1 SGDLS, CDR2 YYNGEE. Trimming removed 0 bases from V and 5 bases from J; junction bases left unmatched: 8.

The sequence was collected from a human donor with multiple sclerosis. The sample taken for sequencing was CD8+ T cells from PBMCs. The chain is built from TRBV9 and TRBJ2-3; TRBD2 aligns across 8 bases. CDR3 loop: CASSVAGGGRIDTQYF. In nucleotides, the CDR3 is TGTGCCAGCAGCGTAGCTGGCGGGGGGCGGATAGATACGCAGTATTTT.